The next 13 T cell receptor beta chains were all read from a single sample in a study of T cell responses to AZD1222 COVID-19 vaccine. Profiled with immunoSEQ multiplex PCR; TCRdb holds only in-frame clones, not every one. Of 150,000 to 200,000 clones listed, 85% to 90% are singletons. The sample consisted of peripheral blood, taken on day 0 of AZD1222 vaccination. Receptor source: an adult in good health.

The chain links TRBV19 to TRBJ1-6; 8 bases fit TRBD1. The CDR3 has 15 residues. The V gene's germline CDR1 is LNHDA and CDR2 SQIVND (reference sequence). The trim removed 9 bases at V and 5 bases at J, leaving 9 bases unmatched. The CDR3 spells CASTTGQGDNSPLHF. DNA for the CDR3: TGTGCCAGCACTACCGGACAGGGCGATAATTCACCCCTCCACTTT.

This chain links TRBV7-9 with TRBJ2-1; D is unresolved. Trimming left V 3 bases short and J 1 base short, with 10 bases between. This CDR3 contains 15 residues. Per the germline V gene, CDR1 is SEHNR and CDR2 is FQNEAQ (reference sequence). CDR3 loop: CASSFHLSSYNEQFF. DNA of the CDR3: TGTGCCAGCAGCTTTCACCTTTCGTCCTACAATGAGCAGTTCTTC.

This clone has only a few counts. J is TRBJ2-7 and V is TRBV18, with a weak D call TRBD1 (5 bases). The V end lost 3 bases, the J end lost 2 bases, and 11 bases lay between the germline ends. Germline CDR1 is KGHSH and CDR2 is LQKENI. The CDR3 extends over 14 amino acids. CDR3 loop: CASSPQGKPYEQYF. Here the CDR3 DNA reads TGTGCCAGCTCACCGCAGGGCAAGCCCTACGAGCAGTACTTC.

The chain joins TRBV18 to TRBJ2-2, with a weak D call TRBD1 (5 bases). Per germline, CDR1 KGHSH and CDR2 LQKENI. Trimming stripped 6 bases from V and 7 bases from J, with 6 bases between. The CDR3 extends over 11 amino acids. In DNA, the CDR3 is TGTGCCAGCTCGCAGGGCGGGGAGCTGTTTTTT. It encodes CASSQGGELFF.

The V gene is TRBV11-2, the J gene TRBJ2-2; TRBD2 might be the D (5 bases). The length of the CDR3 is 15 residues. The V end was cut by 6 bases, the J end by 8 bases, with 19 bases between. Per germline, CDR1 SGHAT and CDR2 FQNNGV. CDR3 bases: TGTGCCAGCAGGGGAGTTGTGGTTTACGGAGGGGAGCTGTTTTTT. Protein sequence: CASRGVVVYGGELFF.

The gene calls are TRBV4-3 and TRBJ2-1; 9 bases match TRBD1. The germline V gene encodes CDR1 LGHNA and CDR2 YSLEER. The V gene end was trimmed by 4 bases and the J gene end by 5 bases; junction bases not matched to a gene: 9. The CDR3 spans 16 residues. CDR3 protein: CASSRQRQGGNNEQFF. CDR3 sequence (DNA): TGCGCCAGCAGCCGCCAACGACAGGGGGGAAACAATGAGCAGTTCTTC.

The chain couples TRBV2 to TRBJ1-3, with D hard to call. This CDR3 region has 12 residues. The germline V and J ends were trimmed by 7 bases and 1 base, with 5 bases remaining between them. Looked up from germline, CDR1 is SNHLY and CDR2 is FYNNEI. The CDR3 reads CASTGSGNTIYF. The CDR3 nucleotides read TGTGCCAGCACCGGGTCTGGAAACACCATATATTTT.

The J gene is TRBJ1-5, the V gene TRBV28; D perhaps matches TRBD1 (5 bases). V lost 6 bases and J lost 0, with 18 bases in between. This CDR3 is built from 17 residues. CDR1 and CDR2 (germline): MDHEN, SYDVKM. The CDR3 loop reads CASSPGGGPYSNQPQHF. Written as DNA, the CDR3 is TGTGCCAGCAGCCCGGGGGGGGGACCGTATAGCAATCAGCCCCAGCATTTT. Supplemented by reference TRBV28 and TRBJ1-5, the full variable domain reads DVKVTQSSRYLVKRTGEKVFLECVQDMDHENMFWYRQDPGLGLRLIYFSYDVKMKEKGDIPEGYSVSREKKERFSLILESASTNQTSMYLCASSPGGGPYSNQPQHFGDGTRLSIL.

CDR3 bases: TGTGCCAGCAGCCGCGCAATAGCAAGCGGGTTTACCTACGAGCAGTACTTC. Residues: CASSRAIASGFTYEQYF. The chain uses TRBV3-1 (or the pseudogene TRBV3-2) and TRBJ2-7, with a possible D match to TRBD2 (6 bases). Germline assignment: CDR1 LGHDT and CDR2 YNNKEL (reference sequence). V was shortened by 4 bases and J by 2 bases, with 21 bases between the two germline ends. The CDR3 covers 17 residues.

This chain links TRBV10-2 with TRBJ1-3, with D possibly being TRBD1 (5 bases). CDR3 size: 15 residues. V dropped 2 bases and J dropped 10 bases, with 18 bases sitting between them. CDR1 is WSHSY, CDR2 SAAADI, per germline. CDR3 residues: CASSEDSRAVRTIYF. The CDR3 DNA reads TGCGCCAGCAGTGAGGACTCCAGGGCTGTACGGACCATATATTTT.

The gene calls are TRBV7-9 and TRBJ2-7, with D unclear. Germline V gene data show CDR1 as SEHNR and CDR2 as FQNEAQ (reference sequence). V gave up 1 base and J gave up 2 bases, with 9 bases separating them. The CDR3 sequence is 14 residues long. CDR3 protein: CASSLVVNPYEQYF. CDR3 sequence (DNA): TGTGCCAGCAGCTTAGTGGTGAACCCCTACGAGCAGTACTTC.

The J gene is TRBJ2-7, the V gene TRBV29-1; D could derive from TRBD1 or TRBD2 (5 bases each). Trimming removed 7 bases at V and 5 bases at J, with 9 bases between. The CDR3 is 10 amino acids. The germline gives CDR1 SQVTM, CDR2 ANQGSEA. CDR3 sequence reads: CSAGTDEQYF. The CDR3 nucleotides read TGCAGCGCCGGGACGGACGAGCAGTACTTC.

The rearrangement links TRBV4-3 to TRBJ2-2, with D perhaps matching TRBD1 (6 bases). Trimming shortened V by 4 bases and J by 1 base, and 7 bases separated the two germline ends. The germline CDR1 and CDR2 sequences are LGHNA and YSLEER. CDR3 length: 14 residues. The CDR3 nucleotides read TGCGCCAGCAGCCCGGGACAGAACACCGGGGAGCTGTTTTTT. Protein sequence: CASSPGQNTGELFF.